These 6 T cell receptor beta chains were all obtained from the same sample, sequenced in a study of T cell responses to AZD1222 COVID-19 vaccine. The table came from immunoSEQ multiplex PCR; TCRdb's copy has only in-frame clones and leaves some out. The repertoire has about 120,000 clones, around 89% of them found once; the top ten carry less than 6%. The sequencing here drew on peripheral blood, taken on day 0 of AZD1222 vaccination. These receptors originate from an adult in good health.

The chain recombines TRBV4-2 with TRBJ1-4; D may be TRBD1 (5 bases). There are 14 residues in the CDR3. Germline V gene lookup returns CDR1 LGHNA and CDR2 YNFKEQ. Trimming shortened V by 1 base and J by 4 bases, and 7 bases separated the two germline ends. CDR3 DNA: TGTGCCAGCAGCCAAGTAGGGGTTAATGAAAAACTGTTTTTT. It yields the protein CASSQVGVNEKLFF.

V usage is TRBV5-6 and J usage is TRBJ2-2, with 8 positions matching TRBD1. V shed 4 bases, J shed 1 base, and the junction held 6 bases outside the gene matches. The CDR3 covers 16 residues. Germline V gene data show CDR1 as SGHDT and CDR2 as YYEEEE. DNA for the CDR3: TGTGCCAGCAGCCCGGACAGGGTTCGGAACACCGGGGAGCTGTTTTTT. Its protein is CASSPDRVRNTGELFF. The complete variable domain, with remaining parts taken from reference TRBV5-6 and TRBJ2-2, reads DAGVTQSPTHLIKTRGQQVTLRCSPKSGHDTVSWYQQALGQGPQFIFQYYEEEERQRGNFPDRFSGHQFPNYSSELNVNALLLGDSALYLCASSPDRVRNTGELFFGEGSRLTVL.

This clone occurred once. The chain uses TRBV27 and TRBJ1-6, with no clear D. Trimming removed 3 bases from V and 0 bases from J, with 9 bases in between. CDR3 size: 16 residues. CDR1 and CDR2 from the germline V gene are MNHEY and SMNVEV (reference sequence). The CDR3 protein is CASSLQPSSYNSPLHF. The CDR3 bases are TGTGCCAGCAGTTTGCAACCTAGCTCCTATAATTCACCCCTCCACTTT.

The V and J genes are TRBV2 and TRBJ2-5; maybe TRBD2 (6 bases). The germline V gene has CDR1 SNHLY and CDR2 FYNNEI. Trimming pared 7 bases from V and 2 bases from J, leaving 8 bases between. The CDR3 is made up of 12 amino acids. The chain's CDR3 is CASNRGQETQYF. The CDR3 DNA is TGTGCCAGCAACCGGGGGCAAGAGACCCAGTACTTC. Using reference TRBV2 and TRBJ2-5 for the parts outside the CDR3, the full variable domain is EPEVTQTPSHQVTQMGQEVILRCVPISNHLYFYWYRQILGQKVEFLVSFYNNEISEKSEIFDDQFSVERPDGSNFTLKIRSTKLEDSAMYFCASNRGQETQYFGPGTRLLVL.

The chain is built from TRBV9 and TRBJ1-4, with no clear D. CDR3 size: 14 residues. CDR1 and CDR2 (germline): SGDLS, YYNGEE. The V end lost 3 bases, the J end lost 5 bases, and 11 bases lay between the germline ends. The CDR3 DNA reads TGTGCCAGCAGCGAGAGTACAGTGAATGAAAAACTGTTTTTT. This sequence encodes CASSESTVNEKLFF.

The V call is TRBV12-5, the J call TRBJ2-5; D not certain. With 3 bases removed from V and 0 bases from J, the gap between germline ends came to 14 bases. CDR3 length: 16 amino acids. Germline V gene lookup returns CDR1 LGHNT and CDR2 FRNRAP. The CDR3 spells CASGFGTVPDQETQYF. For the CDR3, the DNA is TGTGCTAGTGGTTTTGGTACGGTCCCAGACCAAGAGACCCAGTACTTC.